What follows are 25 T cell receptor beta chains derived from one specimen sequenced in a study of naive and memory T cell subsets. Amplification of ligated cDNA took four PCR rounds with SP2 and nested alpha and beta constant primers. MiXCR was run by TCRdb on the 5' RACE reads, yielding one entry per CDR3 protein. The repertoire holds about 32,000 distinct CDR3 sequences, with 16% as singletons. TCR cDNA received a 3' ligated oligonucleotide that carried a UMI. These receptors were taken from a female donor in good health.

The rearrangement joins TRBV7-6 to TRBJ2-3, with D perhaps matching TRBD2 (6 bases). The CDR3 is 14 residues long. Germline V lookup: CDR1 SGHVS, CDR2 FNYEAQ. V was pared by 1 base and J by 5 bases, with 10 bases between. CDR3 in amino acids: CASSLGGTVDTQYF. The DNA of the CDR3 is TGTGCCAGCAGCTTAGGGGGGACTGTAGATACGCAGTATTTT.

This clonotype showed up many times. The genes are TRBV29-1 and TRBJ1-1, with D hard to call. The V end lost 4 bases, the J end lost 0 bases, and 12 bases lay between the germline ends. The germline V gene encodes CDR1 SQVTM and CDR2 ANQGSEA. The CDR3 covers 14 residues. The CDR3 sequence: CSVVHPTMNTEAFF. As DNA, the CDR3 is TGCAGCGTTGTTCATCCGACAATGAACACTGAAGCTTTCTTT.

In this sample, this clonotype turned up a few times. CDR3: CASSLGSGEQFF. CDR3 in DNA: TGTGCCAGCAGCTTAGGGAGCGGTGAGCAGTTCTTC. The rearrangement links TRBV13 to TRBJ2-1; possibly TRBD2 for D (5 bases). The CDR3 is made up of 12 amino acids. In germline, CDR1 is PRHDT, CDR2 FYEKMQ (reference sequence). Trimming pared 0 bases from V and 9 bases from J, leaving 6 bases between.

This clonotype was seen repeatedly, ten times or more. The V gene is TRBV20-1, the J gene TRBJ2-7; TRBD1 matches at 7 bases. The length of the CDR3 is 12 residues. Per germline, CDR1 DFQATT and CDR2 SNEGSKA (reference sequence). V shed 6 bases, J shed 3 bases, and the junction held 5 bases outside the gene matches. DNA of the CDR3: TGCAGTGCCAGGACAGGAATCTACGAGCAGTACTTC. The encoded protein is CSARTGIYEQYF.

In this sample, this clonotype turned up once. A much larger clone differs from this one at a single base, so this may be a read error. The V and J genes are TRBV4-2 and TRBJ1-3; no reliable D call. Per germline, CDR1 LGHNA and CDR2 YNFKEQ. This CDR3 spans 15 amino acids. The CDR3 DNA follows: TGTGTCAGCAGCCAAAATTCTGGCTCTGGAAACACCATATATTTT. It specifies CVSSQNSGSGNTIYF.

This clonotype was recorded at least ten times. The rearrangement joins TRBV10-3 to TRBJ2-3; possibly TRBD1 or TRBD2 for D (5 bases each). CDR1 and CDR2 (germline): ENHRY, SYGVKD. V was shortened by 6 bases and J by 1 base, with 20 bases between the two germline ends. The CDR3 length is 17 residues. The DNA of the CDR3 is TGTGCCATCAGCCCGGGCCGGGGCGAGGTCGGCACAGATACGCAGTATTTT. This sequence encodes CAISPGRGEVGTDTQYF.

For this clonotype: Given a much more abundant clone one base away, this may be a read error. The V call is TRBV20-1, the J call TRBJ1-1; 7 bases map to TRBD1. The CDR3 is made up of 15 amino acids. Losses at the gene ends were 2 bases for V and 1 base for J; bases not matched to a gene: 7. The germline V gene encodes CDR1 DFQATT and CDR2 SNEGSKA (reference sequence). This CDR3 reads CSARPLGQWNTEAFF. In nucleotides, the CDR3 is TGCAGTGCTAGACCGCTGGGACAGTGGAACACTGAAGCTTTCTTT.

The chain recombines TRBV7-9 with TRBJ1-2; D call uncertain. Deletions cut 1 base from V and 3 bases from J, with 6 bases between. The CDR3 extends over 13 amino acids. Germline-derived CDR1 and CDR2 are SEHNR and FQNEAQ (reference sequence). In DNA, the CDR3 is TGTGCCAGCAGCTTAGTACTCCACTATGGCTACACCTTC. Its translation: CASSLVLHYGYTF.

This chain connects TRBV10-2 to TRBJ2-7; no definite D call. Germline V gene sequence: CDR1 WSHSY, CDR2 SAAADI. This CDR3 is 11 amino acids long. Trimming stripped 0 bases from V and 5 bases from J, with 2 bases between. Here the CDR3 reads CASSESDEQYF. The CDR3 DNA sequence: TGCGCCAGCAGTGAGTCCGACGAGCAGTACTTC.

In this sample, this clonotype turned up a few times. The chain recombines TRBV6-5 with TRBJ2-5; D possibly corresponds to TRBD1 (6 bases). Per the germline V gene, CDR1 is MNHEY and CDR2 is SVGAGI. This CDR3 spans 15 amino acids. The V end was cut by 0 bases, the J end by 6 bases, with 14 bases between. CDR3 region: CASSYSNRERKTQYF. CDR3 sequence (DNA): TGTGCCAGCAGTTACTCGAACAGGGAGAGGAAGACCCAGTACTTC.

The chain's CDR3 is CASSLDTGELFF. The DNA for the CDR3 is TGTGCCAGCAGCTTAGACACCGGGGAGCTGTTTTTT. The chain is built from TRBV7-3 and TRBJ2-2; no definite D call. V gave up 2 bases and J gave up 3 bases, with 1 base separating them. The CDR3 loop spans 12 amino acids. Germline loops: CDR1 SGHTA, CDR2 FQGTGA.

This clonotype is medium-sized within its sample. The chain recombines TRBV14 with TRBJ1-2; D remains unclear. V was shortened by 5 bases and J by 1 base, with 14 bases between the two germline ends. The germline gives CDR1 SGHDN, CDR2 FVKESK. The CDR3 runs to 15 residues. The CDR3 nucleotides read TGTGCCAGCAGCACACGATCAGAAGTTAACTATGGCTACACCTTC. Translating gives CASSTRSEVNYGYTF.

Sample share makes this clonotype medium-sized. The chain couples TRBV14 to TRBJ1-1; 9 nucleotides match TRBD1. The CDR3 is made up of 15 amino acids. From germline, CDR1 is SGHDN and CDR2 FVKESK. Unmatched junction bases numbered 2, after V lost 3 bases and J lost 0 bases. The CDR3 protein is CASSQGQGLNTEAFF. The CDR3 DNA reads TGTGCCAGCAGCCAGGGACAGGGATTGAACACTGAAGCTTTCTTT. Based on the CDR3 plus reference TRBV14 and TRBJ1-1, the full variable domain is EAGVTQFPSHSVIEKGQTVTLRCDPISGHDNLYWYRRVMGKEIKFLLHFVKESKQDESGMPNNRFLAERTGGTYSTLKVQPAELEDSGVYFCASSQGQGLNTEAFFGQGTRLTVV.

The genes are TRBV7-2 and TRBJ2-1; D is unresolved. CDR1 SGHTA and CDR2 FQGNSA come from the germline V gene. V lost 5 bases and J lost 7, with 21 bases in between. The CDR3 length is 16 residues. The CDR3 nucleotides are TGTGCCAGCAGCCCAGTCGGCGGTCTATTGGGAAATGAGCAGTTCTTC. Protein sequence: CASSPVGGLLGNEQFF.

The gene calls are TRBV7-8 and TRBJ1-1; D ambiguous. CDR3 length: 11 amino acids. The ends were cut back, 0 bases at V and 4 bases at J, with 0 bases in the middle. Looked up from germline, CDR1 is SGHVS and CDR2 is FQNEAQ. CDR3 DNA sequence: TGTGCCAGCAGCTTAGCCACTGAAGCTTTCTTT. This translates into CASSLATEAFF.

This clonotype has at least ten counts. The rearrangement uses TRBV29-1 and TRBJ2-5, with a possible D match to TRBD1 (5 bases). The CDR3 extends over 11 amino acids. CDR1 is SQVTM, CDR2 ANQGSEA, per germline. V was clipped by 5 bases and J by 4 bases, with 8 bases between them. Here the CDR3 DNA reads TGCAGCGTTTACAGGATAGAGACCCAGTACTTC. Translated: CSVYRIETQYF.

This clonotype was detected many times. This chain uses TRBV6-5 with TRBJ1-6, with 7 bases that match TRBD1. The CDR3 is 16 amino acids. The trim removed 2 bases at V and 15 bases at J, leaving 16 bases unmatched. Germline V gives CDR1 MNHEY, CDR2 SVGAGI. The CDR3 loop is CASSYQDRVLVRFLHF. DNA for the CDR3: TGTGCCAGCAGTTACCAAGACAGGGTACTGGTGCGATTCCTCCACTTT.

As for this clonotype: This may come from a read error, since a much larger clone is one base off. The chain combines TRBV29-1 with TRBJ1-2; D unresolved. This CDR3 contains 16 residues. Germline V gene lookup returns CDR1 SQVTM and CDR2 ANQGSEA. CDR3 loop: CSVYGIVTLTSYGDTF. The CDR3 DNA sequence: TGCAGCGTTTATGGCATTGTAACCCTTACTTCTTATGGCGACACCTTC.

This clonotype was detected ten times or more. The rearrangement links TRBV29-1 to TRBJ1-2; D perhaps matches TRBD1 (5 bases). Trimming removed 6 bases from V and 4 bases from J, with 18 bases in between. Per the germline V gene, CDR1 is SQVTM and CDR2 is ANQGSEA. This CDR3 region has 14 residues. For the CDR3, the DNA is TGCAGCGTGAATCGTCCGGGACGTAGCTATGGCTACACCTTC. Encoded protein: CSVNRPGRSYGYTF.

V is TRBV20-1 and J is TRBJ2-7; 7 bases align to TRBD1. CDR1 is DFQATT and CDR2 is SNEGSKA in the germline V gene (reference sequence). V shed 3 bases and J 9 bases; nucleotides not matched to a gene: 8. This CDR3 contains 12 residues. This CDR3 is CSASKGAGLQYF. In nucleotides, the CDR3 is TGCAGTGCTAGTAAGGGGGCAGGTTTGCAGTACTTC.

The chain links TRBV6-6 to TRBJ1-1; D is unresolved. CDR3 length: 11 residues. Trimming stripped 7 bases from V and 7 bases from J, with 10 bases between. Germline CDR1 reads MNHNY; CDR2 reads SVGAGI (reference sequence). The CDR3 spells CASNLGGEAFF. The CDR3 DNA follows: TGTGCCAGCAATCTTGGTGGTGAAGCTTTCTTT.

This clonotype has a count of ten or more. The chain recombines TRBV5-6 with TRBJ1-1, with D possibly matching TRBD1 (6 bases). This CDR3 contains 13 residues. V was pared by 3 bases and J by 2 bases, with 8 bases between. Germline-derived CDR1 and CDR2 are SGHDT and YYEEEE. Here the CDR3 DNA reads TGTGCCAGCAGCTGGGGACAAAACACTGAAGCTTTCTTT. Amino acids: CASSWGQNTEAFF.

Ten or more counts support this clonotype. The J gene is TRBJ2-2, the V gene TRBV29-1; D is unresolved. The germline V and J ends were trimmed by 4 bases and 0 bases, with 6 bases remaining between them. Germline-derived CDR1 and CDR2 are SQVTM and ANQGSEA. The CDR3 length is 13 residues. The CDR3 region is CSVVQPNTGELFF. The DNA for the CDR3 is TGCAGCGTTGTACAGCCGAACACCGGGGAGCTGTTTTTT.

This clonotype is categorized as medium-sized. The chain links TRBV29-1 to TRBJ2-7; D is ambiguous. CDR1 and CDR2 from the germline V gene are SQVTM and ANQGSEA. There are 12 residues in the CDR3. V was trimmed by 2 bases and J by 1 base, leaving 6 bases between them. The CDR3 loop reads CSVESESYEQYF. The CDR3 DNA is TGCAGCGTTGAATCTGAGTCCTACGAGCAGTACTTC.

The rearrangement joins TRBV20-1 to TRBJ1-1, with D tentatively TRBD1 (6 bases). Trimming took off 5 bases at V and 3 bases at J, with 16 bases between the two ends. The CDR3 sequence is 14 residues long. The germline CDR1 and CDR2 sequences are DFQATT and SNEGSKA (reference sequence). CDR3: CSARRGGPYTEAFF. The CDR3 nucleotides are TGCAGTGCTCGGCGGGGGGGGCCATACACTGAAGCTTTCTTT.